This T cell receptor beta chain was sequenced in a study of OX40 agonist ivuxolimab in advanced cancers. Libraries were prepared by immunoSEQ multiplex PCR; TCRdb keeps only in-frame clonotypes and omits some of them. Counted here are 75,000 to 95,000 clones, 85% to 90% occurring once; the ten biggest clones make up 7.4%. Regarding the study as a whole: The average count of expanded clones was higher among CD8+ T cells than among CD4+.

Sampling times: baseline, cycle 4 day 1, cycle 7 day 1. The CDR3 is 14 amino acids. The ends lost 4 bases at V and 2 bases at J; junction bases unmatched: 0. Germline V gene data show CDR1 as MNHNS and CDR2 as SASEGT. This clone was observed a handful of times. What it binds is not known. This chain joins TRBV6-1 and TRBJ1-5; 9 bases are a match to TRBD1. Sequenced material: CD4+ or CD8+ T cells sorted from blood, taken in a trial of the OX40 agonist ivuxolimab. This TCR came from an adult with an advanced solid tumor such as melanoma, head and neck, liver or kidney cancer. This CDR3 is CASSGTGGNQPQHF. CDR3 coding DNA: TGTGCCAGCAGTGGGACAGGGGGCAATCAGCCCCAGCATTTT.